The sample holds a few counts of the clone carrying this TCR beta chain. This specimen comes from a study of blood T cells in healthy people across ages. Sample-barcoded 5' priming and a J-beta primer mix drove a second PCR of about 6 to 12 cycles. TCRdb re-called the 5' RACE reads through MiXCR, storing one row per CDR3 protein. This sample has 1.5 million to 2 million distinct CDR3 sequences, with roughly 27% found just once. Total RNA was isolated from each sample in quantities of at least 6 micrograms. The CDR3 sequence is 17 residues long. Germline CDR1 SGHKS, CDR2 YYEKEE (reference sequence). V lost 2 bases and J lost 1, with 13 bases in between.

The sample taken for sequencing was blood. The TCR was taken from a woman under 40 in good health. V usage is TRBV5-5 and J usage is TRBJ1-6; D possibly corresponds to TRBD1 (5 bases). The CDR3 DNA sequence: TGTGCCAGCAGCTTACCCCCGACAGCGTCCTATAATTCACCCCTCCACTTT. Amino acids: CASSLPPTASYNSPLHF.